This is a list of T cell receptor beta chains from one sample in a study of shared clonotypes between healthy human individuals. Method: immunoSEQ multiplex PCR; TCRdb's copy keeps in-frame clones and lacks some. The sample records roughly 2.5 million clones, around nine tenths being singletons. Source material: naive CD4+ T cells sorted from blood. All receptors derive from a man aged 18 to 30 in good health. CDR3s include the opening cysteine and the closing phenylalanine or tryptophan. The D gene is left open where the match is weak. Clone size is given for some rows only: seen once, a few or many times, or a class if the clone is expanded.

cdr3_aa cdr3_nt v_call d_call j_call clone_size
CASSLDYYGYTF TGTGCCAGTAGTCTCGATTACTATGGCTACACCTTC TRBV19 . TRBJ1-2 .
CASSPPQPGTFYEQYF TGTGCCAGCAGCCCTCCTCAACCCGGGACCTTCTACGAGCAGTACTTC TRBV5-5 . TRBJ2-7 .
CASSPGLAGSYNEQFF TGTGCCAGCTCACCGGGACTAGCGGGCTCCTACAATGAGCAGTTCTTC TRBV18 TRBD2 TRBJ2-1 .
CASSVGRLAGPTDTQYF TGTGCCAGCAGCGTGGGGAGACTAGCGGGCCCCACAGATACGCAGTATTTT TRBV9 TRBD2 TRBJ2-3 once
CASSVLPTSGGQQQYF TGTGCCAGCAGCGTCCTACCAACTAGCGGGGGACAACAACAGTATTTT TRBV9 TRBD2 TRBJ2-3 .
CASQVRAGQGYNEQFF TGCGCCAGCCAAGTGCGAGCGGGACAAGGCTACAATGAGCAGTTCTTC TRBV5-1 . TRBJ2-1 .
CASSNDMRQGRNSPLHF TGTGCCAGCAGCAACGATATGAGACAGGGGAGGAATTCACCCCTCCACTTT TRBV21-1 . TRBJ1-6 once
CASSGNGGQPQHF TGTGCCAGCAGTGGCAATGGGGGGCAGCCCCAGCATTTT TRBV2 . TRBJ1-5 few
CASSALGLFTDTQYF TGTGCCAGCAGTGCCCTAGGACTGTTCACAGATACGCAGTATTTT TRBV2 . TRBJ2-3 .
CASSKGQGRYGYTF TGTGCCAGCAGTAAGGGACAGGGTCGATATGGCTACACCTTC TRBV6-5 TRBD1 TRBJ1-2 .
CASQSGGEKLFF TGTGCCAGCCAATCAGGGGGTGAAAAACTGTTTTTT TRBV28 TRBD1 TRBJ1-4 .
CASSPLDRENSPLHF TGTGCCAGCAGCCCACTAGACAGGGAGAATTCACCCCTCCACTTT TRBV6-5 TRBD1 TRBJ1-6 .
CASSLSPYRVGNQPQHF TGTGCCAGCAGTTTATCCCCTTACAGGGTGGGCAATCAGCCCCAGCATTTT TRBV28 . TRBJ1-5 .
CASSELPLGRVNSPLHF TGTGCCAGCAGTGAGCTCCCTCTAGGCAGGGTTAATTCACCCCTCCACTTT TRBV2 . TRBJ1-6 .
CASEGTGHSYEQYF TGTGCCAGCGAAGGGACGGGACACTCCTACGAGCAGTACTTC TRBV28 . TRBJ2-7 .
CASSYSAQGTYEQYF TGTGCCAGCAGTTACTCCGCGCAGGGGACCTACGAGCAGTACTTC TRBV6-5 . TRBJ2-7 .
CASSMTGEKLFF TGTGCCAGTAGTATGACGGGTGAAAAACTGTTTTTT TRBV19 . TRBJ1-4 .
CASSLGRGGTGELFF TGCGCCAGCAGCTTGGGCAGGGGAGGCACCGGGGAGCTGTTTTTT TRBV5-1 . TRBJ2-2 .
CATCRVPNSPLHF TGTGCCACCTGCAGGGTACCTAATTCACCCCTCCACTTT TRBV27 . TRBJ1-6 .
CASSLQGATDTQYF TGTGCCAGCAGTTTACAGGGGGCCACAGATACGCAGTATTTT TRBV27 TRBD1 TRBJ2-3 .
CASSFATGDGYTF TGTGCCAGCAGCTTCGCCACAGGGGATGGCTACACCTTC TRBV7-3 TRBD1 TRBJ1-2 .
CASSPTGGVPQPQHF TGTGCCAGCAGTCCTACGGGGGGGGTCCCTCAGCCCCAGCATTTT TRBV28 . TRBJ1-5 .
CASSEVLPSGNSPLHF TGTGCCAGCAGTGAAGTACTCCCGAGCGGAAATTCACCCCTCCACTTT TRBV6-1 . TRBJ1-6 .
CASSYLMTGNTIYF TGTGCCAGCAGTTACCTAATGACTGGAAACACCATATATTTT TRBV6-5 . TRBJ1-3 .
CASSRTGLEAFF TGTGCCAGCAGTCGGACAGGTTTAGAAGCTTTCTTT TRBV6-5 TRBD1 TRBJ1-1 few
CASSPTRASNQPQHF TGTGCCAGCAGTCCCACCAGAGCTAGCAATCAGCCCCAGCATTTT TRBV28 . TRBJ1-5 few
CASRSRDRVTWDTEAFF TGTGCCAGTAGGAGCCGGGACAGGGTTACATGGGACACTGAAGCTTTCTTT TRBV19 TRBD1 TRBJ1-1 .
CASSDWARGGEKLFF TGCGCCAGCAGCGACTGGGCCAGGGGAGGTGAAAAACTGTTTTTT TRBV5-1 . TRBJ1-4 .
CASRDRAGANVLTF TGTGCCAGCAGGGACAGGGCTGGGGCCAACGTCCTGACTTTC TRBV6-4 TRBD1 TRBJ2-6 .
CAIAGTAGDTIYF TGTGCCATTGCCGGGACTGCTGGCGACACCATATATTTT TRBV10-3 . TRBJ1-3 .
CASRSQGQIYGYTF TGTGCCAGCAGGAGCCAGGGACAAATTTATGGCTACACCTTC TRBV27 . TRBJ1-2 .
CASSADRGNQPQHF TGTGCCAGCAGTGCAGACAGAGGCAATCAGCCCCAGCATTTT TRBV2 . TRBJ1-5 few
CSVEEASGTSTDTQYF TGCAGCGTTGAAGAGGCTAGCGGGACTAGCACAGATACGCAGTATTTT TRBV29-1 TRBD2 TRBJ2-3 .
CASSSGLAGGNTGELFF TGTGCCAGCAGCTCGGGACTAGCGGGGGGGAACACCGGGGAGCTGTTTTTT TRBV13 TRBD2 TRBJ2-2 .
CASRRSLSSYEQYF TGTGCCAGCAGGCGGAGCCTTAGCTCCTACGAGCAGTACTTC TRBV6-1 . TRBJ2-7 .
CASSLFSGGGTQYF TGTGCCAGCAGTTTATTTAGCGGGGGTGGGACCCAGTACTTC TRBV28 TRBD2 TRBJ2-5 .
CARSLHGRLIYNEQFF TGTGCCAGAAGCCTCCATGGGCGGCTAATCTACAATGAGCAGTTCTTC TRBV5-3 . TRBJ2-1 once
CASSLVYGRSYQETQYF TGTGCCAGCAGCTTAGTCTATGGGAGGAGTTACCAAGAGACCCAGTACTTC TRBV11-2 . TRBJ2-5 .
CASSPTVGAGNSPLHF TGTGCCAGCTCACCGACCGTGGGGGCTGGTAATTCACCCCTCCACTTT TRBV18 . TRBJ1-6 few
CSARSADNEQFF TGCAGCGCCAGGTCGGCAGACAATGAGCAGTTCTTC TRBV29-1 . TRBJ2-1 .
CAISERRDNEQFF TGTGCCATCAGTGAGAGGCGGGACAATGAGCAGTTCTTC TRBV10-3 . TRBJ2-1 .
CASSPGGGNYGYTF TGTGCCAGCAGCCCCGGGGGGGGTAACTATGGCTACACCTTC TRBV9 . TRBJ1-2 once
CASIPLGGRADAFF TGTGCCAGCATCCCCCTAGGGGGCAGAGCGGACGCTTTCTTT TRBV2 TRBD1 TRBJ1-1 .
CASSFPVGGSSQETQYF TGTGCCAGCAGTTTCCCCGTGGGGGGTTCTTCGCAAGAGACCCAGTACTTC TRBV28 . TRBJ2-5 .
CASSASRASETQYF TGTGCCAGCAGCGCCAGCAGGGCCTCTGAGACCCAGTACTTC TRBV7-6 . TRBJ2-5 .
CASSSGSKDTGELFF TGTGCCAGTAGTAGCGGGAGCAAGGACACCGGGGAGCTGTTTTTT TRBV19 TRBD2 TRBJ2-2 .
CASSTQAGTSDEQYF TGTGCCAGCAGCACCCAAGCCGGGACTTCGGACGAGCAGTACTTC TRBV9 . TRBJ2-7 .
CASSSGPGQADTQYF TGCGCCAGCAGCTCTGGGCCTGGGCAGGCAGATACGCAGTATTTT TRBV5-1 . TRBJ2-3 once
CASRLEGSTNEKLFF TGTGCCAGCAGGTTGGAAGGCTCAACTAATGAAAAACTGTTTTTT TRBV2 . TRBJ1-4 .
CASTNTGGGTTEAFF TGTGCCAGCACGAATACAGGGGGCGGGACCACTGAAGCTTTCTTT TRBV5-8 TRBD1 TRBJ1-1 .
CASTLVEGTDTQYF TGCGCCAGCACTCTGGTAGAGGGCACAGATACGCAGTATTTT TRBV5-1 . TRBJ2-3 .
CASSEVPGQPQHF TGTGCCAGCAGTGAAGTCCCCGGTCAGCCCCAGCATTTT TRBV6-1 . TRBJ1-5 .
CASGLVDRGIYEQYF TGTGCTAGTGGTTTGGTGGACAGGGGTATCTACGAGCAGTACTTC TRBV12-5 TRBD1 TRBJ2-7 .
CASSLQRIGTEAFF TGCGCCAGCAGCTTGCAGCGGATAGGCACTGAAGCTTTCTTT TRBV5-1 . TRBJ1-1 once
CASSRLSGASYNEQFF TGCGCCAGCAGCCGGCTGTCGGGGGCCTCCTACAATGAGCAGTTCTTC TRBV5-1 . TRBJ2-1 .
CASSPDSWIYGYTF TGTGCCAGCAGCCCCGACAGCTGGATCTATGGCTACACCTTC TRBV9 . TRBJ1-2 .
CASSSFVRETQYF TGTGCCAGCAGTTCCTTTGTTCGCGAGACCCAGTACTTC TRBV6-5 . TRBJ2-5 .
CATTNGDNPYEQYF TGTGCCACCACCAATGGAGACAATCCCTACGAGCAGTACTTC TRBV15 . TRBJ2-7 .
CASSAGSAFYSNQPQHF TGTGCCAGCAGTGCAGGATCCGCGTTTTATAGCAATCAGCCCCAGCATTTT TRBV6-1 . TRBJ1-5 .